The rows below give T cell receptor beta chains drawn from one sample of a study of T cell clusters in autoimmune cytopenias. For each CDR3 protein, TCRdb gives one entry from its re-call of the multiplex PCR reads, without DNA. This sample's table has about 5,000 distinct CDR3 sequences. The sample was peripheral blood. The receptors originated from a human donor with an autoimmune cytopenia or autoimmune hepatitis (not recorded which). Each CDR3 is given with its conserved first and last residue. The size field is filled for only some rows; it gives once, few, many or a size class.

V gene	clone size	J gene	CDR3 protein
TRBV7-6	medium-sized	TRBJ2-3	CASSLGQGGTDTQYF
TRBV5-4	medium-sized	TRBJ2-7	CASSLVGRDEQYF
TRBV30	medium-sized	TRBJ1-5	CAWSVQGNQPQHF
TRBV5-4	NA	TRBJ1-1	CASSLEGQGMSTEAFF
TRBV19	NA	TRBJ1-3	CASSVQTRRSGNTIYF
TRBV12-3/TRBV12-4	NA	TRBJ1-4	CASSTNRGRREKLFF
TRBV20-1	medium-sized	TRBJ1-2	CSAPWQGLGGYTF
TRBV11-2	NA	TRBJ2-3	CASSLGQGLGSTDTQYF
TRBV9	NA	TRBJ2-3	CASSVAPAASTDTQYF
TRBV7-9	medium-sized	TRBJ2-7	CASSLQGSEQYF
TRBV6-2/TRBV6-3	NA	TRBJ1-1	CASRKQGSTEAFF
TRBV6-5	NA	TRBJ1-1	CASSYISEAFF
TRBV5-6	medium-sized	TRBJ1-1	CASSLVYSGTGVEAFF
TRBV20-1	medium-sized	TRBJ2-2	CSANRVANTGELFF
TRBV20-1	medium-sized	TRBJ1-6	CSASAESSYNSPLHF
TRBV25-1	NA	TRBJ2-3	CASSSRDSGTDTQYF
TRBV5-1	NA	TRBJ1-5	CASSLSDRANQPQHF
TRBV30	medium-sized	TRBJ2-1	CAWSTPGGSYNEQFF
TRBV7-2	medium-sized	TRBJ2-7	CASSPGTIGEQYF
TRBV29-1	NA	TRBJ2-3	CSVDTGKADTQYF
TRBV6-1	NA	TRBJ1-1	CASSELTGKNTEAFF
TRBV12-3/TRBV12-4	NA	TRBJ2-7	CASSAYNSQQYF
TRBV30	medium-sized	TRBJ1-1	CAWSDIAWGTENTEAFF
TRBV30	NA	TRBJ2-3	CAWSGRTGTITTDTQYF
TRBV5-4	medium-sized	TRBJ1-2	CASSPGTGGDYGYTF
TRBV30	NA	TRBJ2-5	CAWSGRGGYQETQYF
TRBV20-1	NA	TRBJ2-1	CSARGASHSYNEQFF
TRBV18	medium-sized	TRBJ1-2	CASSPLSPGQGYGYTF
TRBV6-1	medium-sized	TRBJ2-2	CASVPRQGAAGELFF
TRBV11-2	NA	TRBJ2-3	CASSLLYASTDTQYF
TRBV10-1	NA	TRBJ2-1	CASSESREWLNEQFF
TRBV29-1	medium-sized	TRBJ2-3	CSVLRGAPDTQYF
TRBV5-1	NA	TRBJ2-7	CASSLDSYYEQYF
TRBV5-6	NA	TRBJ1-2	CASSLDRVDGIYGYTF
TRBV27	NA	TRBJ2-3	CASSQGLADTDTQYF
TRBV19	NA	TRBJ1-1	CASSIGSRAGTEAFF
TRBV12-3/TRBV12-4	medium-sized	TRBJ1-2	CASSSETGNYGYTF
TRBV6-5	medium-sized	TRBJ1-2	CASSYVGQGLGYTF
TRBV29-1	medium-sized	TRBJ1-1	CSVARGGGEAFF
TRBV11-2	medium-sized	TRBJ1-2	CASSLDVGLGYTF
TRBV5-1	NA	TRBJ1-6	CASSWGSNSPLHF
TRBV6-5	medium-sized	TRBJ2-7	CASRRAGASSYEQYF
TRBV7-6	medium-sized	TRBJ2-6	CASSLEDRGSFGANVLTF
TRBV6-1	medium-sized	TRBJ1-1	CASKFRDRNSNTEAFF
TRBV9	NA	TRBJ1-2	CASSVARESYGYTF